This T cell receptor beta chain was documented in a study of T-cell memory formation after mild COVID-19. Study findings and constraints: A second wave expanding day 15 to 37 was CD4+-biased; contracting clones were balanced.

One entry per CDR3 protein, called by TCRdb with MiXCR from the 5' RACE reads. Found here are 400,000 or so distinct CDR3 sequences, around a fifth of them singletons; the top ten hold 12%. In regard to this clonotype: Its antigen is unknown.

The germline V gene has CDR1 MGHRA and CDR2 YSYEKL. The CDR3 has 17 amino acids. The J segment lost 7 bases and the V segment lost 4 bases, leaving 10 bases of the junction unmatched. The chain is built from TRBV4-1 and TRBJ2-1; TRBD2 aligns across 13 bases. The sample was PBMCs or a T cell subset sorted from them (not recorded which). This clonotype was sampled from an adult woman who had mild COVID-19 (a few samples of this study predate the infection). Cell type and time point are not known. The CDR3 region has the DNA TGCGCCAGCAGCCGCGGACTAGCGGGGGCCCTTACGAATGAGCAGTTCTTC. This codes for CASSRGLAGALTNEQFF.